These 2 T cell receptor beta chains originate from one sample sequenced in a study of PD-1 blockade in classical Hodgkin lymphoma. TCRdb's copy holds only in-frame clones and misses some; the assay was immunoSEQ multiplex PCR. In the table there are approximately 89,000 clones, 83% of which are singletons. Indicated time point: cycle 4 day 1 (C4D1), after more than five weeks of nivolumab. In every patient, relapse followed autologous stem cell transplantation, while exposure to brentuximab vedotin differed. Sequencing used peripheral blood mononuclear cells (PBMCs), obtained before the fourth cycle of nivolumab. These receptor sequences come from a human donor with classical Hodgkin lymphoma.

The V gene is TRBV6-1, the J gene TRBJ2-2; D unclear. The CDR3 loop spans 14 amino acids. Germline V lookup: CDR1 MNHNS, CDR2 SASEGT. Trimming pared 0 bases from V and 5 bases from J, leaving 7 bases between. CDR3 DNA sequence: TGTGCCAGCAGTGAAGCTAGCTGGACCGGGGAGCTGTTTTTT. The encoded protein is CASSEASWTGELFF.

This chain uses TRBV7-8 with TRBJ2-6; D is unresolved. The CDR3 loop spans 14 amino acids. Trimming pared 1 base from V and 2 bases from J, leaving 3 bases between. Germline-derived CDR1 and CDR2 are SGHVS and FQNEAQ. The CDR3 is CASSLVAGANVLTF. For the CDR3, the DNA is TGTGCCAGCAGCTTAGTCGCTGGGGCCAACGTCCTGACTTTC.